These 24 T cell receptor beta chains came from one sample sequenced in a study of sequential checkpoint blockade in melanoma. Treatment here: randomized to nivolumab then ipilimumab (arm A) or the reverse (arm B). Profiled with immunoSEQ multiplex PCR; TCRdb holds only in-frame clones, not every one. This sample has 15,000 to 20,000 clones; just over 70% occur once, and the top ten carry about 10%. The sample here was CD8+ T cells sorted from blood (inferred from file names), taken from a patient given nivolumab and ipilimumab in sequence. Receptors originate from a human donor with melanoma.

This chain's CDR3 is CASSLLASGANVLTF. DNA of the CDR3: TGTGCCAGCAGTTTACTAGCCTCTGGGGCCAACGTCCTGACTTTC. The chain uses TRBV27 and TRBJ2-6; weak D call: TRBD2 (5 bases). Germline V lookup: CDR1 MNHEY, CDR2 SMNVEV (reference sequence). The CDR3 runs 15 residues. Trimming took 2 bases from V and 0 from J, leaving 5 bases between them. The full variable domain, rest sourced from reference TRBV27 and TRBJ2-6, is EAQVTQNPRYLITVTGKKLTVTCSQNMNHEYMSWYRQDPGLGLRQIYYSMNVEVTDKGDVPEGYKVSRKEKRNFPLILESPSPNQTSLYFCASSLLASGANVLTFGAGSRLTVL.

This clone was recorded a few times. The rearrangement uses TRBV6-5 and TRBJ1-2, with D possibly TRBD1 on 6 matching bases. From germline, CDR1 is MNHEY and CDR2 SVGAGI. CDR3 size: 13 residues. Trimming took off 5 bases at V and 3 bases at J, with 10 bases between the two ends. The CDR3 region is CASSGTPDYGYTF. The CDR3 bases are TGTGCCAGCAGTGGGACACCGGACTATGGCTACACCTTC.

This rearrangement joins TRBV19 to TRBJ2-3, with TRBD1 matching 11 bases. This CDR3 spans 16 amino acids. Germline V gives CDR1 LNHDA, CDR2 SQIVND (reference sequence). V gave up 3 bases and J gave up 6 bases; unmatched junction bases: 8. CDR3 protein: CASSIKRTGGLDTQYF. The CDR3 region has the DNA TGTGCCAGTAGTATTAAGCGGACAGGGGGCCTCGATACGCAGTATTTT.

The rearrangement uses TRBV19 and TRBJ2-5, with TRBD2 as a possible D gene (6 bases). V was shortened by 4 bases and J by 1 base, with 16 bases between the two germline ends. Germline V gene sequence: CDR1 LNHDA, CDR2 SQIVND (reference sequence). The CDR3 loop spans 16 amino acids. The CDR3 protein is CASSNKGGRVQETQYF. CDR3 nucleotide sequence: TGTGCCAGTAGTAACAAGGGAGGTCGAGTCCAAGAGACCCAGTACTTC.

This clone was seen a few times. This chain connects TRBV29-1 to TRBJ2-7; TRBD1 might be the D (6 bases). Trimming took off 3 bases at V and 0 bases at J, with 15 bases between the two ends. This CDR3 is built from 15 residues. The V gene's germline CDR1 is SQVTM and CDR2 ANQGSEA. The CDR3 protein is CSVDGQRGNSYEQYF. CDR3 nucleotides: TGCAGCGTTGATGGACAAAGGGGGAACTCCTACGAGCAGTACTTC.

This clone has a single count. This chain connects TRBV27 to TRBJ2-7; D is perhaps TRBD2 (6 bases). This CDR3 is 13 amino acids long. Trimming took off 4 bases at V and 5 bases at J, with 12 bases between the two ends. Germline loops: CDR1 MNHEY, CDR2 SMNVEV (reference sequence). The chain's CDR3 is CASSSPGRHEQYF. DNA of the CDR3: TGTGCCAGCAGTTCTCCAGGGAGGCACGAGCAGTACTTC.

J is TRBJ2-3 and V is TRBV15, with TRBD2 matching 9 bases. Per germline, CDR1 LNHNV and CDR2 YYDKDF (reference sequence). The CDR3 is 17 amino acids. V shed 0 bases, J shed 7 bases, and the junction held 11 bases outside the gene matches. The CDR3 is CATSRDMGLAGKHTQYF. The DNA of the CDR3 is TGTGCCACCAGCAGAGATATGGGGCTAGCGGGGAAACATACGCAGTATTTT.

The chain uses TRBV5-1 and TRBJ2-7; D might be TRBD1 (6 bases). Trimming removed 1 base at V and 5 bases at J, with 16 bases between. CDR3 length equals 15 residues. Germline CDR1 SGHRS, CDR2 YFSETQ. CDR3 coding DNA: TGCGCCAGCAGCTTGCGACGGACAGATGAGGACGAGCAGTACTTC. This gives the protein CASSLRRTDEDEQYF.

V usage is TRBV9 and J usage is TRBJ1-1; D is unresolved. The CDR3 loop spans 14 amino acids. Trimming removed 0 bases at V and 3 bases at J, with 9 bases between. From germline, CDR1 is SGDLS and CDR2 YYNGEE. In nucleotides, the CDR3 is TGTGCCAGCAGCGTAGGCGGGGAAGACACTGAAGCTTTCTTT. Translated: CASSVGGEDTEAFF.

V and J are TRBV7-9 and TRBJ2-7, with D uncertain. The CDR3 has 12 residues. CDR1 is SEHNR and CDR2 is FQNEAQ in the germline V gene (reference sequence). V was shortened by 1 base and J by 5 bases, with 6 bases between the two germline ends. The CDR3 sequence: CASSLGGDEQYF. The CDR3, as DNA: TGTGCCAGCAGCTTAGGAGGTGACGAGCAGTACTTC. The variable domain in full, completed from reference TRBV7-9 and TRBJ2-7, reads DTGVSQNPRHKITKRGQNVTFRCDPISEHNRLYWYRQTLGQGPEFLTYFQNEAQLEKSRLLSDRFSAERPKGSFSTLEIQRTEQGDSAMYLCASSLGGDEQYFGPGTRLTVT.

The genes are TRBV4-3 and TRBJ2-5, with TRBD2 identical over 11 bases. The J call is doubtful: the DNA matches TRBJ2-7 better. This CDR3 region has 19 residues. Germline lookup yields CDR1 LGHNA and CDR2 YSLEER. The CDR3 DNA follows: TGCGCCAGCAGCCAAGATCCCCTCCGGACTAGCGGGCTTTCATACGAGCAGTACTTC. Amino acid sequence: CASSQDPLRTSGLSYEQYF.

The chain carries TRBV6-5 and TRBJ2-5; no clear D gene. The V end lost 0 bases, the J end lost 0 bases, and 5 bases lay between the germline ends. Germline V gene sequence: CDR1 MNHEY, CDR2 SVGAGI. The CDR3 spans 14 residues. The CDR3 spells CASSYSGDQETQYF. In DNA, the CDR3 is TGTGCCAGCAGTTACTCAGGAGACCAAGAGACCCAGTACTTC.

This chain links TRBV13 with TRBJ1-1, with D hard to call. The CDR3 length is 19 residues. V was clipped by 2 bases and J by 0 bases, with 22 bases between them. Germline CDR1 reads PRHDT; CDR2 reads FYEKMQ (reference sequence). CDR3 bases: TGTGCCAGCAGCTTAATGGAGGGATTCAATCTCCTCATGAACACTGAAGCTTTCTTT. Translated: CASSLMEGFNLLMNTEAFF.

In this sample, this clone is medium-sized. CDR3 in DNA: TGTGCCAGCAACAGCGGGGGCAATGAAAAACTGTTTTTT. It specifies CASNSGGNEKLFF. The J gene is TRBJ1-4, the V gene TRBV6-5; D is possibly TRBD1 (6 bases). V lost 7 bases to trimming and J lost 5 bases, with 11 bases between them. The CDR3 has 13 residues. In germline, CDR1 is MNHEY, CDR2 SVGAGI.

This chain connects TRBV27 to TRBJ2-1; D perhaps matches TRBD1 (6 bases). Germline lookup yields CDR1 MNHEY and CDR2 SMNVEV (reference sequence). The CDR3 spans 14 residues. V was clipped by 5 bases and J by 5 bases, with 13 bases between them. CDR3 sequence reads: CASSPWTADNEQFF. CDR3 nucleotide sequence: TGTGCCAGCAGTCCCTGGACAGCAGACAATGAGCAGTTCTTC.

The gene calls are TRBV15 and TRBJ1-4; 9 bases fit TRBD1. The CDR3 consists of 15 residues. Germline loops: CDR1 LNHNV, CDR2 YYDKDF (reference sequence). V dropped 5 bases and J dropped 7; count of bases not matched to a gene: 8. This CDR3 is CATSPWTGESEKLFF. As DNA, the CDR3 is TGTGCCACCAGCCCCTGGACAGGGGAGAGTGAAAAACTGTTTTTT.

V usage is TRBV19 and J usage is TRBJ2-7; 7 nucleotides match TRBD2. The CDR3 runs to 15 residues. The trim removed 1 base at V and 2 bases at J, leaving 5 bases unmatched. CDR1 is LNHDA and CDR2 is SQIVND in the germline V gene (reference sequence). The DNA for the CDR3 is TGTGCCAGTAGTATAGGGGGGGACTACCCCTACGAGCAGTACTTC. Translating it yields CASSIGGDYPYEQYF. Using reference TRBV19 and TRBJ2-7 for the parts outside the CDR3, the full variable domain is DGGITQSPKYLFRKEGQNVTLSCEQNLNHDAMYWYRQDPGQGLRLIYYSQIVNDFQKGDIAEGYSVSREKKESFPLTVTSAQKNPTAFYLCASSIGGDYPYEQYFGPGTRLTVT.

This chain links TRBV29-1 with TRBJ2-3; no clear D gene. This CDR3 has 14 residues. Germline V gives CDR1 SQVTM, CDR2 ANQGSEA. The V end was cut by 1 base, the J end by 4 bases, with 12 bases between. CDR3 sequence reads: CSVEVAAHSDTQYF. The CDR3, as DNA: TGCAGCGTTGAAGTAGCCGCCCATTCAGATACGCAGTATTTT.

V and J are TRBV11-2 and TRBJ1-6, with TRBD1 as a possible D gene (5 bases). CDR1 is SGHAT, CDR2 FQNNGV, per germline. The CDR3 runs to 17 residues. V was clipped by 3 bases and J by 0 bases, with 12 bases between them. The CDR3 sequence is CASSFVGRSSYNSPLHF. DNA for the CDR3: TGTGCCAGCAGCTTTGTGGGGCGTAGCTCCTATAATTCACCCCTCCACTTT.

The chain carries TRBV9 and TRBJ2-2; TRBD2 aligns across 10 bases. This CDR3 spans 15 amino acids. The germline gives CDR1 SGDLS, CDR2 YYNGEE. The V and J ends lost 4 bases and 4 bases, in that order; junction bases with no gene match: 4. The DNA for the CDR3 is TGTGCCAGCAGCTCTAGCGGGGGTCCCACCGGGGAGCTGTTTTTT. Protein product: CASSSSGGPTGELFF.

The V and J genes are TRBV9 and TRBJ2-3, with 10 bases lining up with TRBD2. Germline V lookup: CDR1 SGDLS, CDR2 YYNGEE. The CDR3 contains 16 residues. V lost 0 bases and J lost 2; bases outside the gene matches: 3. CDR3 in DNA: TGTGCCAGCAGCGTAGGTCTAGCGGGGGACACAGATACGCAGTATTTT. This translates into CASSVGLAGDTDTQYF.

The CDR3 is CASSLVAGAGEQYF. In DNA, the CDR3 is TGTGCCAGCAGCTTAGTGGCGGGGGCGGGTGAGCAGTACTTC. The chain employs TRBV7-9 and TRBJ2-7, with D perhaps matching TRBD2 (7 bases). The CDR3 is 14 amino acids. Trimming cost V 1 base and J 7 bases, with 14 bases left between them. Germline CDR1 and CDR2: SEHNR and FQNEAQ (reference sequence).

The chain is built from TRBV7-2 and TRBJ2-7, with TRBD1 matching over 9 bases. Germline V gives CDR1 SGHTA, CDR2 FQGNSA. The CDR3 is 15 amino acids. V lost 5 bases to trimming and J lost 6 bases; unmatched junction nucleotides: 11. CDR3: CASSPRGGQGSEQYF. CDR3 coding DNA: TGTGCCAGCAGCCCTCGAGGGGGACAGGGATCCGAGCAGTACTTC. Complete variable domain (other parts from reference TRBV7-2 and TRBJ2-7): GAGVSQSPSNKVTEKGKDVELRCDPISGHTALYWYRQSLGQGLEFLIYFQGNSAPDKSGLPSDRFSAERTGGSVSTLTIQRTQQEDSAVYLCASSPRGGQGSEQYFGPGTRLTVT.

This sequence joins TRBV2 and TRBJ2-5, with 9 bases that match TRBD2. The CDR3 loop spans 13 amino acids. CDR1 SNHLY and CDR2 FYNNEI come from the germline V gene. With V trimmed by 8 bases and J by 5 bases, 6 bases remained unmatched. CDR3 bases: TGTGCCAGCCAACTAGCGGGTGGGGAGACCCAGTACTTC. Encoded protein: CASQLAGGETQYF. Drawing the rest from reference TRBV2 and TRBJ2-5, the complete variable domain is EPEVTQTPSHQVTQMGQEVILRCVPISNHLYFYWYRQILGQKVEFLVSFYNNEISEKSEIFDDQFSVERPDGSNFTLKIRSTKLEDSAMYFCASQLAGGETQYFGPGTRLLVL.